The 30 T cell receptor beta chains given below trace back to one sample, sequenced in a study of cytomegalovirus exposure and HLA in healthy donors (dated by TCRdb to between 2016 and 2019). The library was built by means of the immunoSEQ multiplex PCR assay. Imported from immuneACCESS, the table was reduced by TCRdb to in-frame sequences with V and J called. These copies leave out some clones; in studies compared against another copy, an unresolved V gene accounts for under half, and the cause of the remainder is not known. This sample is represented by 130,000 to 150,000 clones; roughly 89% of them were singletons. The ten largest clonotypes hold 4.5% to 5.5% of the sample. Sequenced sample: PBMCs. All receptors come from a man younger than 30 in good health and CMV-seropositive.

This clone was seen once. The chain carries TRBV4-1 and TRBJ1-1; D uncertain. V shed 5 bases and J shed 2 bases, with 9 bases lying between them. CDR1 and CDR2 (germline): MGHRA, YSYEKL. This CDR3 is 13 amino acids long. The CDR3 loop reads CASSSQQNTEAFF. As DNA, the CDR3 is TGCGCCAGCAGCTCACAGCAAAACACTGAAGCTTTCTTT.

The chain has TRBV5-4 and TRBJ2-3; 12 bases line up with TRBD2. Unmatched junction bases numbered 5, after V lost 3 bases and J lost 0 bases. The germline gives CDR1 SGHNT, CDR2 YYREEE (reference sequence). The CDR3 spans 17 residues. Here the CDR3 DNA reads TGTGCCAGCAGCTACGGACTAGCGGGGACCAGCACAGATACGCAGTATTTT. Translating gives CASSYGLAGTSTDTQYF.

The table lists this clone with a few counts. The chain uses TRBV6-1 and TRBJ1-5, with a weak D call TRBD1 (6 bases). Germline V gene data show CDR1 as MNHNS and CDR2 as SASEGT. V gave up 6 bases and J gave up 6 bases, with 15 bases separating them. The CDR3 totals 14 residues. The CDR3 DNA follows: TGTGCCAGCAGGCCAGGGGCGACTACTCAGCCCCAGCATTTT. Amino acid sequence: CASRPGATTQPQHF.

The genes are TRBV9 and TRBJ2-2, with no clear D. The V gene lost 0 bases and the J gene lost 5 bases, with 5 bases spanning the gap. The CDR3 is 13 residues long. Per the germline V gene, CDR1 is SGDLS and CDR2 is YYNGEE. DNA for the CDR3: TGTGCCAGCAGCGTAGATCCTACCGGGGAGCTGTTTTTT. Its translation: CASSVDPTGELFF.

V gene TRBV7-9 combines with J gene TRBJ1-6; 7 bases align to TRBD1. Trimming cost V 4 bases and J 10 bases; bases outside gene matches: 10. The germline V gene encodes CDR1 SEHNR and CDR2 FQNEAQ (reference sequence). The CDR3 is 15 amino acids. The CDR3 loop is CASSSMTGHASPLHF. CDR3 nucleotides: TGTGCCAGCAGCTCAATGACAGGGCACGCGTCACCCCTCCACTTT. The variable domain in full, completed from reference TRBV7-9 and TRBJ1-6, reads DTGVSQNPRHKITKRGQNVTFRCDPISEHNRLYWYRQTLGQGPEFLTYFQNEAQLEKSRLLSDRFSAERPKGSFSTLEIQRTEQGDSAMYLCASSSMTGHASPLHFGNGTRLTVT.

The J gene is TRBJ1-4, the V gene TRBV6-5; D unclear. The germline gives CDR1 MNHEY, CDR2 SVGAGI. This CDR3 region has 14 residues. Trimming left V 6 bases short and J 8 bases short, with 16 bases between. In nucleotides, the CDR3 is TGTGCCAGCAGACTGGAGGGAGTTGGAGAAAAACTGTTTTTT. The encoded protein is CASRLEGVGEKLFF.

The chain uses TRBV28 and TRBJ1-1; TRBD1 matches at 8 bases. Germline V gives CDR1 MDHEN, CDR2 SYDVKM. The CDR3 length is 14 residues. J lost 3 bases, V lost 6 bases, and 6 bases had no gene match. Written as DNA, the CDR3 is TGTGCCAGCAGCCCTGGACAGGGATACACTGAAGCTTTCTTT. It encodes CASSPGQGYTEAFF.

J is TRBJ2-7 and V is TRBV28, with D hard to call. Germline V gives CDR1 MDHEN, CDR2 SYDVKM. The V end lost 4 bases, the J end lost 9 bases, and 13 bases lay between the germline ends. This CDR3 is built from 12 residues. The CDR3 DNA follows: TGTGCCAGCAGTTCCCCTTTTTCTTGGCAGTACTTC. Its protein product is CASSSPFSWQYF.

V gene TRBV7-2 combines with J gene TRBJ2-7; TRBD2 matches at 8 bases. CDR1 and CDR2 (germline): SGHTA, FQGNSA. The CDR3 has 15 residues. After removal of 6 bases from V and 2 bases from J, the junction contained 9 bases not matched to a gene. The CDR3 region has the DNA TGTGCCAGCAGGGGCGGGGGGATTGGCCCCTACGAGCAGTACTTC. Translation: CASRGGGIGPYEQYF.

CDR3 nucleotide sequence: TGTGCCAGCAGCCTCGGGACAATTGGAAACACCATATATTTT. Translation gives CASSLGTIGNTIYF. This chain uses TRBV9 with TRBJ1-3; D perhaps matches TRBD1 (6 bases). Germline-derived CDR1 and CDR2 are SGDLS and YYNGEE. Deletions cut 4 bases from V and 3 bases from J, with 11 bases between. The CDR3 runs 14 residues.

The chain links TRBV2 to TRBJ2-1; 10 positions agree with TRBD2. CDR3 length: 15 amino acids. V gave up 7 bases and J gave up 7 bases; unmatched junction bases: 10. CDR1 and CDR2 from the germline V gene are SNHLY and FYNNEI. CDR3 in DNA: TGTGCCAGCAAAAAAGTTGAGACTAGCGGGAATGAGCAGTTCTTC. It codes for CASKKVETSGNEQFF.

This chain uses TRBV5-4 with TRBJ1-6, with 8 bases aligning to TRBD1. Trimming cost V 1 base and J 9 bases; bases outside gene matches: 9. Per the germline V gene, CDR1 is SGHNT and CDR2 is YYREEE (reference sequence). The length of the CDR3 is 16 residues. The CDR3 bases are TGTGCCAGCAGCTTGAAAGGACAGGGATCAGGTTCACCCCTCCACTTT. It codes for CASSLKGQGSGSPLHF.

CDR3 sequence reads: CSVENPQGGRLGYTF. The CDR3 DNA follows: TGCAGCGTTGAAAACCCGCAGGGAGGGCGCCTCGGCTACACCTTC. The V call is TRBV29-1, the J call TRBJ1-2, with D possibly TRBD1 on 5 matching bases. V lost 2 bases to trimming and J lost 8 bases, with 21 bases between them. CDR1 and CDR2 from the germline V gene are SQVTM and ANQGSEA. The CDR3 contains 15 residues.

This sequence joins TRBV27 and TRBJ1-1; D may be TRBD1 (5 bases). Germline loops: CDR1 MNHEY, CDR2 SMNVEV (reference sequence). The germline V and J ends were trimmed by 8 bases and 1 base, with 8 bases remaining between them. The CDR3 extends over 12 amino acids. In DNA, the CDR3 is TGTGCCAGCCGCGGACAGAACACTGAAGCTTTCTTT. It specifies CASRGQNTEAFF.

This clone was seen a handful of times. J is TRBJ1-2 and V is TRBV25-1, with TRBD1 matching 11 bases. With 5 bases clipped from V and 6 bases from J, the junction kept 8 bases outside the gene matches. The CDR3 has 15 residues. Looked up from germline, CDR1 is MGHDK and CDR2 is SYGVNS. CDR3 in DNA: TGTGCCAGCAGTTCACTGGACAGGGGGCAACATGGCTACACCTTC. It specifies CASSSLDRGQHGYTF.

The chain recombines TRBV6-1 with TRBJ1-1; D unclear. The V end was cut by 3 bases, the J end by 9 bases, with 8 bases between. The CDR3 spans 11 residues. The germline CDR1 and CDR2 sequences are MNHNS and SASEGT. The CDR3 loop reads CASSDPFQAFF. CDR3 in DNA: TGTGCCAGCAGTGACCCTTTTCAAGCTTTCTTT.

CDR3 in amino acids: CASTPGGADTQYF. The CDR3 nucleotides read TGTGCCAGCACCCCTGGGGGGGCCGATACGCAGTATTTT. The gene calls are TRBV6-5 and TRBJ2-3, with D possibly matching TRBD2 (7 bases). V was cut by 7 bases and J by 6 bases, with 14 bases left in between. CDR3 size: 13 residues. CDR1 is MNHEY, CDR2 SVGAGI, per germline.

This sequence joins TRBV28 and TRBJ1-5, with 7 bases matching TRBD1. The V segment lost 6 bases and the J segment 6 bases; nucleotides outside the gene matches: 8. The CDR3 extends over 14 amino acids. Germline V CDR1 and CDR2: MDHEN, SYDVKM. In nucleotides, the CDR3 is TGTGCCAGCAGGGCCCCGACAGGGCCTCAGCCCCAGCATTTT. Its translation is CASRAPTGPQPQHF.

The chain links TRBV27 to TRBJ2-1; 8 bases agree with TRBD2. Germline-derived CDR1 and CDR2 are MNHEY and SMNVEV (reference sequence). V was pared by 4 bases and J by 4 bases, with 3 bases of the junction left unmatched. This CDR3 region has 14 residues. The CDR3 DNA reads TGTGCCAGCAGTTCCGGGAGGGGTTACAATGAGCAGTTCTTC. Translation: CASSSGRGYNEQFF.

With respect to this clone: Other nucleotide sequences from this sample produce the same CDR3. This sequence joins TRBV28 and TRBJ1-2, with no clear D. The V end was cut by 4 bases, the J end by 4 bases, with 16 bases between. From germline, CDR1 is MDHEN and CDR2 SYDVKM. This CDR3 is built from 15 residues. The CDR3 reads CASSSRGQGSYGYTF. The CDR3 DNA follows: TGTGCCAGCAGTTCCCGGGGTCAAGGCAGCTATGGCTACACCTTC.

The V and J genes are TRBV19 and TRBJ1-1; TRBD1 matches 7 bases. Per the germline V gene, CDR1 is LNHDA and CDR2 is SQIVND (reference sequence). The V and J ends lost 9 bases and 5 bases, in that order; junction bases with no gene match: 12. The CDR3 loop spans 14 amino acids. CDR3 sequence: CASLSRGLGTEAFF. The CDR3 nucleotides are TGTGCCAGCCTTTCGAGGGGGCTGGGTACTGAAGCTTTCTTT. Supplemented by reference TRBV19 and TRBJ1-1, the full variable domain reads DGGITQSPKYLFRKEGQNVTLSCEQNLNHDAMYWYRQDPGQGLRLIYYSQIVNDFQKGDIAEGYSVSREKKESFPLTVTSAQKNPTAFYLCASLSRGLGTEAFFGQGTRLTVV.

The chain is built from TRBV14 and TRBJ2-1; TRBD1 matches 7 bases. Germline CDR1 is SGHDN and CDR2 is FVKESK. CDR3 length equals 14 residues. After removal of 4 bases from V and 8 bases from J, the junction contained 8 bases not matched to a gene. The DNA for the CDR3 is TGTGCCAGCAGCCGTTTGACAGGGCTCGATGAGCAGTTCTTC. It is translated as CASSRLTGLDEQFF.

This chain joins TRBV5-1 and TRBJ1-1; possibly TRBD1 for D (5 bases). The germline CDR1 and CDR2 sequences are SGHRS and YFSETQ. CDR3 length: 15 residues. The V end was cut by 2 bases, the J end by 0 bases, with 11 bases between. The CDR3 DNA reads as TGCGCCAGCAGCTTCCGGGGGACGGTGAACACTGAAGCTTTCTTT. Its translation is CASSFRGTVNTEAFF.

The chain has TRBV7-9 and TRBJ2-7, with D tentatively TRBD2 (6 bases). The germline V gene has CDR1 SEHNR and CDR2 FQNEAQ (reference sequence). The germline V and J ends were trimmed by 7 bases and 2 bases, with 15 bases remaining between them. This CDR3 region has 14 residues. CDR3 sequence: CASTGRLDAYEQYF. The CDR3 DNA is TGTGCCAGCACCGGTAGACTAGACGCCTACGAGCAGTACTTC.

This chain links TRBV18 with TRBJ1-4, with D perhaps TRBD1 (5 bases). The germline V gene encodes CDR1 KGHSH and CDR2 LQKENI. Trimming cost V 5 bases and J 0 bases, with 10 bases left between them. The CDR3 loop spans 15 amino acids. The CDR3 here is CASSKGLSTNEKLFF. CDR3 nucleotide sequence: TGTGCCAGCTCAAAGGGACTTTCAACTAATGAAAAACTGTTTTTT.

This clone was found once. The CDR3 here is CATSRHRGTEAFF. The CDR3 DNA reads as TGTGCCACCAGCCGCCACAGGGGCACTGAAGCTTTCTTT. The V and J genes are TRBV15 and TRBJ1-1; 7 positions match TRBD1. The CDR3 loop spans 13 amino acids. The germline V gene encodes CDR1 LNHNV and CDR2 YYDKDF (reference sequence). Trimming removed 5 bases from V and 4 bases from J; junction bases left unmatched: 4.

This rearrangement joins TRBV11-2 to TRBJ2-7; D is possibly TRBD1 (5 bases). In germline, CDR1 is SGHAT, CDR2 FQNNGV. Trimming left V 1 base short and J 2 bases short, with 6 bases between. The CDR3 is made up of 13 amino acids. The chain's CDR3 is CASSLGQTYEQYF. The CDR3 bases are TGTGCCAGCAGCTTAGGACAGACCTACGAGCAGTACTTC.

The chain is built from TRBV11-3 and TRBJ1-5; D possibly corresponds to TRBD1 (5 bases). Germline CDR1 reads SGHNT; CDR2 reads YENEEA. The ends were cut back, 3 bases at V and 1 base at J, with 10 bases in the middle. The CDR3 is 15 amino acids. The CDR3 protein is CASSFRAASNQPQHF. The CDR3, as DNA: TGTGCCAGCAGCTTCAGGGCAGCGAGCAATCAGCCCCAGCATTTT.

The chain joins TRBV28 to TRBJ1-1; 8 bases are a match to TRBD1. The germline CDR1 and CDR2 sequences are MDHEN and SYDVKM. V lost 5 bases, J lost 1 base, and 6 bases stayed unmatched. The CDR3 contains 15 residues. The CDR3 sequence: CASSKSGTGNTEAFF. In nucleotides, the CDR3 is TGTGCCAGCAGTAAATCCGGGACAGGGAACACTGAAGCTTTCTTT.

The chain has TRBV5-1 and TRBJ1-3; maybe TRBD1 (6 bases). This CDR3 contains 16 residues. Germline CDR1 reads SGHRS; CDR2 reads YFSETQ. V gave up 0 bases and J gave up 0 bases, with 10 bases separating them. The DNA of the CDR3 is TGCGCCAGCAGCTTGGGACAGGCCAGCTCTGGAAACACCATATATTTT. As protein: CASSLGQASSGNTIYF.